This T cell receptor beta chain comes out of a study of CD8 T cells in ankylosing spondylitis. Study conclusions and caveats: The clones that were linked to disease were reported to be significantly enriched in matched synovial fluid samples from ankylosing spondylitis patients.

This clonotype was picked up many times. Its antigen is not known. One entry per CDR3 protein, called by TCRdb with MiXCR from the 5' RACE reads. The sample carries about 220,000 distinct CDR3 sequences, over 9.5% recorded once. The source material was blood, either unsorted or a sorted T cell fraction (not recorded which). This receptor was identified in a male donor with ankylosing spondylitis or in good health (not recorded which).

CDR3 in amino acids: CASSLGPTGIYEQYF. CDR3 coding DNA: TGTGCCAGCAGCTTGGGACCGACAGGGATCTACGAGCAGTACTTC. The rearrangement uses TRBV5-6 and TRBJ2-7, with 7 positions matching TRBD1. J was trimmed by 3 bases and V by 0 bases; bases with no gene match: 6. The germline gives CDR1 SGHDT, CDR2 YYEEEE. This CDR3 has 15 residues.